Shown below are 8 T cell receptor beta chains from a single sample sequenced in a study of blood T cell repertoires in COVID-19. TCRdb's table, derived via immunoSEQ multiplex PCR, lists solely in-frame clones and lacks some. The repertoire holds more than 85,000 clones, with roughly 80% as singletons. What was sequenced was peripheral blood. All receptors derive from a woman aged 60-75 years with acute or convalescent COVID-19.

The chain uses TRBV11-3 and TRBJ2-1, with D perhaps TRBD2 (5 bases). V was pared by 4 bases and J by 9 bases, with 13 bases between. Germline lookup yields CDR1 SGHNT and CDR2 YENEEA. The CDR3 consists of 13 residues. The CDR3 DNA sequence: TGTGCCAGCAGCTCTGGACTGGCAAGTGAGCAGTTCTTC. Its protein product is CASSSGLASEQFF.

The CDR3: CASSSVFTEAFF. CDR3 DNA sequence: TGTGCCAGCAGTTCGGTTTTCACTGAAGCTTTCTTT. This chain joins TRBV28 and TRBJ1-1; D is uncertain. Germline V gene sequence: CDR1 MDHEN, CDR2 SYDVKM. The V end lost 4 bases, the J end lost 4 bases, and 7 bases lay between the germline ends. The CDR3 runs 12 residues.

This clone was recorded once. The V call is TRBV7-2, the J call TRBJ1-6; 7 bases map to TRBD1. This CDR3 spans 13 amino acids. The V gene end was trimmed by 8 bases and the J gene end by 9 bases; junction bases not matched to a gene: 7. Germline V CDR1 and CDR2: SGHTA, FQGNSA. DNA of the CDR3: TGTGCCAGCCAAACAGGGGTGGGTTCACCCCTCCACTTT. Protein: CASQTGVGSPLHF.

The chain is built from TRBV5-1 and TRBJ2-1; 9 positions agree with TRBD2. The CDR3 totals 15 residues. V dropped 1 base and J dropped 8; count of bases not matched to a gene: 7. Germline V gene lookup returns CDR1 SGHRS and CDR2 YFSETQ. This chain's CDR3 is CASSLLAGGPDEQFF. The CDR3 DNA sequence: TGCGCCAGCAGCTTGCTGGCGGGGGGGCCAGATGAGCAGTTCTTC.

This clone was recorded a few times. The chain recombines TRBV3-1 (or the pseudogene TRBV3-2) with TRBJ1-2, with TRBD1 matching 10 bases. Germline CDR1 is LGHDT and CDR2 is YNNKEL (reference sequence). This CDR3 is 15 amino acids long. The junction had 6 bases not matched to a gene; V was cut back by 3 bases and J by 5 bases. CDR3 DNA: TGTGCCAGCAGCCATACGGACAGGGGGTGTTATGGCTACACCTTC. Translated, it gives CASSHTDRGCYGYTF.

This clone has a single count. This sequence joins TRBV15 and TRBJ2-1, with 9 positions matching TRBD2. V shed 5 bases and J 4 bases; nucleotides not matched to a gene: 3. The CDR3 consists of 14 residues. From germline, CDR1 is LNHNV and CDR2 YYDKDF (reference sequence). The DNA for the CDR3 is TGTGCCACCAGCGGGACTAGCAGATACAATGAGCAGTTCTTC. Translating gives CATSGTSRYNEQFF.

The rearrangement links TRBV10-3 to TRBJ2-3, with TRBD2 identical over 7 bases. Germline V gene sequence: CDR1 ENHRY, CDR2 SYGVKD. With V trimmed by 8 bases and J by 4 bases, 6 bases remained unmatched. The CDR3 sequence is 13 residues long. As DNA, the CDR3 is TGTGCCATCTTCCCTAGCGGCGCAGATACGCAGTATTTT. Translating it yields CAIFPSGADTQYF.

The V gene is TRBV30, the J gene TRBJ2-2, with D possibly matching TRBD2 (5 bases). The CDR3 contains 13 residues. V was pared by 0 bases and J by 8 bases, with 10 bases between. The germline V gene has CDR1 GTSNPN and CDR2 SVGIG (reference sequence). CDR3 sequence: CAWSVEVAGELFF. The CDR3 DNA is TGTGCCTGGAGTGTAGAGGTAGCGGGGGAGCTGTTTTTT.